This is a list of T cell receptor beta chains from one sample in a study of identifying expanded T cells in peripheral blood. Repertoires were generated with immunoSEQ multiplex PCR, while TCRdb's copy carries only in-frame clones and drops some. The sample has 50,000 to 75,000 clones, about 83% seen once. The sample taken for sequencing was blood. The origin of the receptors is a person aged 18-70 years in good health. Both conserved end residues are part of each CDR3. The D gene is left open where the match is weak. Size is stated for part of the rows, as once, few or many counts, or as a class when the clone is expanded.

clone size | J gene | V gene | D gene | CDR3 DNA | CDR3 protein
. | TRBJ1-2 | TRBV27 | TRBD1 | TGTGCCAGCAGTTTTCTCGGACAGGGAAGGTATGGCTACACCTTC | CASSFLGQGRYGYTF
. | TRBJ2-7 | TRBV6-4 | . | TGTTACGATGACACCGACTACGAGCAGTACTTC | CYDDTDYEQYF
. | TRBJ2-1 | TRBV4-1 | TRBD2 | TGCGCCAGCAGCCAAGTCCAACTAGCGGGAGGGTTGCTTTACAATGAGCAGTTCTTC | CASSQVQLAGGLLYNEQFF
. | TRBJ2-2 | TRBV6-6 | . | TGTGCCAGCAGTCAAGACTGGGCCGGGGAGCTGTTTTTT | CASSQDWAGELFF
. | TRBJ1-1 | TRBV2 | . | TGTGCCAGCAAACGGCCTTACACTGAAGCTTTCTTT | CASKRPYTEAFF
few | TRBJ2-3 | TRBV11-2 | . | TGTGCCAGCAGCCCAGAAATCCTTAGCACAGATACGCAGTATTTT | CASSPEILSTDTQYF
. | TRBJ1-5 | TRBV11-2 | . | TGTGCCAGCAGTGAAGGACGGTCGAACAATCAGCCCCAGCATTTT | CASSEGRSNNQPQHF
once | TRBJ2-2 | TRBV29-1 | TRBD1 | TGCAGCGTTCCTAGACAGGGTAGCTCCACCGGGGAGCTGTTTTTT | CSVPRQGSSTGELFF
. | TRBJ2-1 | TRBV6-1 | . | TGTGCCAGCAGTGAAGGTATTTTCAGGGTACTGGGTGAGCAGTTCTTC | CASSEGIFRVLGEQFF
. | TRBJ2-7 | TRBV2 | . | TGTGCCAGCACCCCGTATCAGGGAGGTTCCGAGCAGTACTTC | CASTPYQGGSEQYF
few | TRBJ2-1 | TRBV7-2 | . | TGTGCCAGCAGCGTAGTCGGGGTTGAGCAGTTCTTC | CASSVVGVEQFF
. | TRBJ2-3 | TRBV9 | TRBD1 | TGTGCCAGCAGCGTCGGGGCAGGGGGCGTCCCGACGCAGTATTTT | CASSVGAGGVPTQYF
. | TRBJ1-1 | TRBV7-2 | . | TGTGCCAGCAGCTTAGCCGGGTTGAACACTGAAGCTTTCTTT | CASSLAGLNTEAFF
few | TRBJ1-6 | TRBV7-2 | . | TGTGCCAGCAGCGGCGGGGGGCGCGGATATAATTCACCCCTCCACTTT | CASSGGGRGYNSPLHF
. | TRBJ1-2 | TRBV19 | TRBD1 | TGTGCCAGTAGTATAGGGACAGGACTAGGAGATGGCTACACCTTC | CASSIGTGLGDGYTF
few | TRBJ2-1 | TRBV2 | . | TGTGCCAGCAGTGAGCGGGGACTCCTCCGCTACAATGAGCAGTTCTTC | CASSERGLLRYNEQFF
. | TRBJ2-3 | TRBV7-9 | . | TGTGCCAGCAGCTTGAGAGGGTTCGGCGATACGCAGTATTTT | CASSLRGFGDTQYF
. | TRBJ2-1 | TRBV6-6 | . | TGTGCCAGCAGTGTCGGGGGTAATGAGCAGTTCTTC | CASSVGGNEQFF
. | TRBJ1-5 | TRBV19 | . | TGTGCCAGTAGTATAACCCCCAGGAGCAATCAGCCCCAGCATTTT | CASSITPRSNQPQHF
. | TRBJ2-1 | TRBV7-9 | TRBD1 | TGTGCCAGCAGCTTAAGAACAGGGGGTAGGGATGAGCAGTTCTTC | CASSLRTGGRDEQFF
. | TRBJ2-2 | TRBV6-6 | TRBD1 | TGTGCCAGCAGTTACGCGACAGGGGTAAACGGGGAGCTGTTTTTT | CASSYATGVNGELFF
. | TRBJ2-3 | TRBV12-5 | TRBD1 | TGTGCTAGTGGTTCCGACAGGGGAGATACGCAGTATTTT | CASGSDRGDTQYF
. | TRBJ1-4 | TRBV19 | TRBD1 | TGTGCCAGTAGTACAGACAGGGGGTGGAGTGAAAAACTGTTTTTT | CASSTDRGWSEKLFF
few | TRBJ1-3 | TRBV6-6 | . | TGTGCCAGCACCTTCGACAGCTCTGGAAACACCATATATTTT | CASTFDSSGNTIYF
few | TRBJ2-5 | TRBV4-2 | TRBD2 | TGTGCCAGCAGCCAAGAGCGGGGGGGCCAAGAGACCCAGTACTTC | CASSQERGGQETQYF
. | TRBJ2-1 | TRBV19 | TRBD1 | TGTGCCAGTAGTTCACCGGGACAGAGATACAATGAGCAGTTCTTC | CASSSPGQRYNEQFF
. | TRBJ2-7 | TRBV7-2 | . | TGTGCCAGCAGCGTAAACGAGCAGTACTTC | CASSVNEQYF
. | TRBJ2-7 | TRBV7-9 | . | TGTGCCAGCAGCTTAGCGCTAAACCCAGCTACTTACGAGCAGTACTTC | CASSLALNPATYEQYF